The source of this T cell receptor beta chain is a study of cytomegalovirus exposure and HLA in healthy donors (dated by TCRdb to between 2016 and 2019). For the study in its entirety: According to a later analysis, the 120 or so validation repertoires were produced on the same platform as the 600 to 850 repertoires of the first cohort. The aim of the study was to test whether cataloging public T cell receptors could identify signatures of past pathogen exposure. Besides the first cohort of approximately 670 subjects, a separate validation cohort made up of 120 different subjects was used. The study combined high-throughput TCR immunosequencing, statistical association of individual TCRs with disease status, and machine learning to predict cytomegalovirus infection status. Overall study results and their limits: All 110 or so repertoires were used to score co-occurrence in the validation cohort in a later analysis, because that analysis had no HLA typing for the cohort. Across donors, most TCR sequences were observed very rarely, whereas some public TCRs were present in many individuals. In the study, roughly 160 TCR beta chains were listed as associated with cytomegalovirus. It was suggested by the authors that the approach could potentially be generalized to other disease states and immunological phenotypes. In vitro tests confirmed that a few of the cytomegalovirus-associated TCR beta chains recognize cytomegalovirus antigens. Subsequent analysis determined that TCRs grouped into clusters in the first cohort also showed a tendency toward co-occurrence across the 130 or so validation repertoires, and 94% of cluster scores exceeded 0. The classifier was reported to diagnose cytomegalovirus status with high specificity and sensitivity in both the original and validation cohorts.

Library creation used the immunoSEQ multiplex PCR assay. Per the source publication's procedure: A statistical classification framework was built to diagnose cytomegalovirus status from the catalog of TCR beta chain sequences. What TCRdb holds here is the immuneACCESS table cut down to in-frame rearrangements. Part of the clones is not present; checked against another copy, under half of the missing clones reflect an unresolved V gene, and the others are unexplained. V, J and clone size are taken as reported in that table, and D and trimming were inferred from the DNA itself. The sample table contains approximately 300,000 clones; only one count was recorded for about nine tenths of them. The ten most abundant clones make up more than 0.9% of the sample. The CDR3, from cysteine to phenylalanine, totals 17 residues. Only the CDR3 region is kept as DNA, spanning 51 bases read in frame from base 1. For this chain, trimming is 5 bases at the V end and 4 bases at the J end, and the number of junction bases without a gene match is 15. CDR1 and CDR2 were assigned from the germline V gene as SGHAT and FQNNGV.

Donors formed part of the validation cohort, which comprised over a hundred subjects and was distinct from the first cohort of fewer than 750 subjects. Details on this clone: Its binding antigen is unknown. The record has no base qualities; no much larger clone is one base away.

This chain is built from TRBV11-2 and TRBJ2-3, and 7 bases in between align with TRBD2. Source material: PBMCs. This TCR was recovered from a woman aged 25 to 39 in good health and CMV-seropositive. The DNA sequence follows: TGTGCCAGCAGCCTTAATCGGGCGGTGGGGGGGGCAGATACGCAGTATTTT. The encoded protein is CASSLNRAVGGADTQYF.